The 21 T cell receptor beta chains below were found in one sample sequenced in a study of blood T cell repertoires in COVID-19. Produced via immunoSEQ multiplex PCR; TCRdb's table is partial and in-frame only. Among approximately 240,000 clones listed, under 85% were seen once. The sequenced material came from peripheral blood. The receptors were gathered from a woman aged 40 to 55 with active or convalescent COVID-19.

V and J are TRBV12-3 or TRBV12-4 and TRBJ2-5, with 7 bases matching TRBD1. The trim removed 5 bases at V and 5 bases at J, leaving 5 bases unmatched. This CDR3 spans 13 amino acids. The CDR3 DNA follows: TGTGCCAGCAGTGAAGACAGGGAGGAGACCCAGTACTTC. As protein: CASSEDREETQYF.

The V and J genes are TRBV6-4 and TRBJ2-1, with 13 bases matching TRBD2. There are 15 residues in the CDR3. The germline CDR1 and CDR2 sequences are MRHNA and SNTAGT. The V segment lost 4 bases and the J segment 7 bases; nucleotides outside the gene matches: 4. CDR3 bases: TGTGCCAGCAGTGTACTAGCGGGGGGGCCGAATGAGCAGTTCTTC. It is translated as CASSVLAGGPNEQFF.

As regards this clone: At the DNA level, this CDR3 is encoded by other sequences in the same sample as well. V usage is TRBV19 and J usage is TRBJ2-5; no reliable D call. This CDR3 has 13 amino acids. Germline CDR1 LNHDA, CDR2 SQIVND (reference sequence). Trimming removed 2 bases at V and 5 bases at J, with 9 bases between. The CDR3 DNA reads TGTGCCAGTAGTATACCGGGTTGGGAGACCCAGTACTTC. Protein: CASSIPGWETQYF.

The rearrangement links TRBV27 to TRBJ2-2; tentatively, D is TRBD2 (5 bases). The CDR3 consists of 13 residues. Trimming cost V 5 bases and J 8 bases, with 12 bases left between them. Germline V lookup: CDR1 MNHEY, CDR2 SMNVEV (reference sequence). CDR3 sequence (DNA): TGTGCCAGCAGTACCCAAGGAGGAGGGGAGCTGTTTTTT. Translated, it gives CASSTQGGGELFF.

The chain links TRBV2 to TRBJ2-7; D possibly corresponds to TRBD1 (5 bases). This CDR3 is 14 amino acids long. CDR1 SNHLY and CDR2 FYNNEI come from the germline V gene. Trimming took 3 bases from V and 2 from J, leaving 11 bases between them. CDR3 nucleotide sequence: TGTGCCAGCAGTGAGGGGCAAATTCCCTACGAGCAGTACTTC. Residues: CASSEGQIPYEQYF.

This clone turned up a few times. DNA of the CDR3: TGTGCCAGCAGCCTGGACTGGTACAATCAGCCCCAGCATTTT. Translation: CASSLDWYNQPQHF. The V call is TRBV28, the J call TRBJ1-5, with D uncertain. The V gene lost 6 bases and the J gene lost 3 bases, with 12 bases spanning the gap. This CDR3 is built from 14 residues. CDR1 MDHEN and CDR2 SYDVKM come from the germline V gene.

The V call is TRBV7-9, the J call TRBJ1-5, with D unclear. This CDR3 contains 14 residues. Trimming removed 5 bases at V and 0 bases at J, with 8 bases between. CDR1 is SEHNR, CDR2 FQNEAQ, per germline (reference sequence). CDR3 protein: CASSPGDSNQPQHF. DNA of the CDR3: TGTGCCAGCAGCCCGGGAGATAGCAATCAGCCCCAGCATTTT.

This chain links TRBV3-1 (or the pseudogene TRBV3-2) with TRBJ2-7, with TRBD1 matching 8 bases. CDR1 and CDR2 from the germline V gene are LGHDT and YNNKEL (reference sequence). This CDR3 contains 15 residues. J gave up 2 bases and V 1 base, and 4 bases lay outside the gene matches. CDR3 DNA: TGTGCCAGCAGCCAAGGGACAGGGTCAGCCTACGAGCAGTACTTC. As protein: CASSQGTGSAYEQYF.

The genes are TRBV5-4 and TRBJ1-4; 7 nucleotides agree with TRBD1. The V gene end was trimmed by 0 bases and the J gene end by 4 bases; junction bases not matched to a gene: 3. The CDR3 is 15 residues long. Germline CDR1 reads SGHNT; CDR2 reads YYREEE (reference sequence). The DNA of the CDR3 is TGTGCCAGCAGCTTGGAAGGGACAGATAATGAAAAACTGTTTTTT. It codes for CASSLEGTDNEKLFF.

The V and J genes are TRBV28 and TRBJ1-2; the D is unclear. This CDR3 comprises 13 residues. Trimming removed 2 bases at V and 8 bases at J, with 12 bases between. Germline V gene sequence: CDR1 MDHEN, CDR2 SYDVKM. CDR3 sequence: CASSLKLPGGYTF. CDR3 sequence (DNA): TGTGCCAGCAGTTTAAAGCTGCCAGGCGGCTACACCTTC.

This sequence joins TRBV27 and TRBJ2-1, with TRBD2 as a possible D gene (6 bases). Germline V gene lookup returns CDR1 MNHEY and CDR2 SMNVEV (reference sequence). V lost 6 bases to trimming and J lost 0 bases, with 12 bases between them. The CDR3 runs 15 residues. In nucleotides, the CDR3 is TGTGCCAGCAGAATTGGGGGGAGCTCCTACAATGAGCAGTTCTTC. Protein product: CASRIGGSSYNEQFF.

The table lists this clone with a few counts. The rearrangement joins TRBV28 to TRBJ1-5, with a tentative D call TRBD1 (5 bases). This CDR3 spans 14 amino acids. Germline V gene lookup returns CDR1 MDHEN and CDR2 SYDVKM. With 1 base removed from V and 5 bases from J, the gap between germline ends came to 9 bases. Here the CDR3 reads CASSLSQGDQPQHF. The CDR3 coding sequence is TGTGCCAGCAGTTTATCCCAGGGCGATCAGCCCCAGCATTTT.

The rearrangement uses TRBV13 and TRBJ1-2, with 7 bases that match TRBD1. CDR1 and CDR2 (germline): PRHDT, FYEKMQ (reference sequence). Trimming cost V 5 bases and J 2 bases; bases outside gene matches: 2. The CDR3 loop spans 13 amino acids. CDR3 protein: CASSPGQNYGYTF. DNA of the CDR3: TGTGCCAGCAGCCCGGGACAGAACTATGGCTACACCTTC. Using reference TRBV13 and TRBJ1-2 for the parts outside the CDR3, the full variable domain is AAGVIQSPRHLIKEKRETATLKCYPIPRHDTVYWYQQGPGQDPQFLISFYEKMQSDKGSIPDRFSAQQFSDYHSELNMSSLELGDSALYFCASSPGQNYGYTFGSGTRLTVV.

As regards this clone: A read error may produce the germline difference seen at one junction end. This rearrangement joins TRBV6-6 to TRBJ2-7, with D possibly being TRBD1 (5 bases). Germline CDR1 MNHNY, CDR2 SVGAGI (reference sequence). The CDR3 runs to 15 residues. The chain's CDR3 is CASSRPAGSSHEQYF. For the CDR3, the DNA is TGTGCCAGCAGCCGCCCAGCAGGGTCCTCCCACGAGCAGTACTTC.

The CDR3 region is CATSRERTGTDTQYF. CDR3 sequence (DNA): TGTGCCACCAGCAGAGAAAGGACAGGAACAGATACGCAGTATTTT. V is TRBV15 and J is TRBJ2-3; TRBD1 aligns across 7 bases. The CDR3 has 15 amino acids. Unmatched junction bases numbered 3, after V lost 0 bases and J lost 3 bases. CDR1 is LNHNV and CDR2 is YYDKDF in the germline V gene (reference sequence).

V usage is TRBV3-1 (or the pseudogene TRBV3-2) and J usage is TRBJ1-6; D remains unclear. V gave up 0 bases and J gave up 0 bases, with 15 bases separating them. CDR1 LGHDT and CDR2 YNNKEL come from the germline V gene (reference sequence). The CDR3 is made up of 19 amino acids. DNA of the CDR3: TGTGCCAGCAGCCAAGATGGCCCGCAGGCAAGCTCCTATAATTCACCCCTCCACTTT. Protein sequence: CASSQDGPQASSYNSPLHF.

This chain uses TRBV9 with TRBJ1-4; TRBD1 is a possible D gene (5 bases). This CDR3 comprises 16 residues. V was pared by 0 bases and J by 3 bases, with 12 bases between. Germline lookup yields CDR1 SGDLS and CDR2 YYNGEE. The CDR3 region is CASSVAPGWPNEKLFF. The CDR3 DNA sequence: TGTGCCAGCAGCGTAGCTCCAGGGTGGCCTAATGAAAAACTGTTTTTT.

The chain employs TRBV6-5 and TRBJ2-5, with D possibly TRBD2 on 6 matching bases. There are 16 residues in the CDR3. The V gene lost 4 bases and the J gene lost 1 base, with 16 bases spanning the gap. CDR1 and CDR2 (germline): MNHEY, SVGAGI. This CDR3 is CASSFRAGLSQETQYF. In nucleotides, the CDR3 is TGTGCCAGCAGTTTCAGGGCGGGGCTCTCCCAAGAGACCCAGTACTTC.

This chain connects TRBV29-1 to TRBJ2-2; 10 nucleotides align to TRBD1. The CDR3 is 14 amino acids. Per the germline V gene, CDR1 is SQVTM and CDR2 is ANQGSEA. V lost 7 bases and J lost 3; bases outside the gene matches: 5. The CDR3 DNA reads TGCAGCGCAGCCGGGACAGGGGACACCGGGGAGCTGTTTTTT. Translation: CSAAGTGDTGELFF.

This rearrangement joins TRBV11-2 to TRBJ1-1; D uncertain. The ends were cut back, 5 bases at V and 1 base at J, with 11 bases in the middle. The CDR3 runs to 14 residues. Germline CDR1 SGHAT, CDR2 FQNNGV. CDR3 DNA sequence: TGTGCCAGCAGCGATCGGGGAGCGAACACTGAAGCTTTCTTT. It is translated as CASSDRGANTEAFF.

This clone showed up just once. The chain recombines TRBV5-1 with TRBJ1-2; 9 bases line up with TRBD1. The germline V gene encodes CDR1 SGHRS and CDR2 YFSETQ. V shed 6 bases and J 1 base; nucleotides not matched to a gene: 7. The CDR3 is 15 residues long. The CDR3 DNA follows: TGCGCCAGCACCGAAGGGACAGGGAGTAACTATGGCTACACCTTC. This codes for CASTEGTGSNYGYTF.